Presented here are 26 T cell receptor beta chains from one specimen sequenced in a study of cytomegalovirus exposure and HLA in healthy donors. Both 60 Vbeta primers and 13 Jbeta primers went into the PCR. TCRdb's copy holds only in-frame clones and misses some; the assay was immunoSEQ multiplex PCR. This table has some 120,000 clones, about 73% appearing once. Sequenced: PBMCs. The origin of the receptors is a woman aged 40-49 years in good health and CMV-seronegative.

The V gene is TRBV28, the J gene TRBJ2-1; 8 bases agree with TRBD2. J gave up 2 bases and V 5 bases, and 5 bases lay outside the gene matches. This CDR3 has 15 residues. From germline, CDR1 is MDHEN and CDR2 SYDVKM. DNA for the CDR3: TGTGCCAGCAGTCCCGTAGCGGGACCCTACAATGAGCAGTTCTTC. As protein: CASSPVAGPYNEQFF.

The chain combines TRBV7-3 with TRBJ2-1, with D possibly TRBD2 on 6 matching bases. V lost 2 bases to trimming and J lost 4 bases, with 9 bases between them. This CDR3 region has 14 residues. Germline V CDR1 and CDR2: SGHTA, FQGTGA. The DNA for the CDR3 is TGTGCCAGCAGCTTAGAACTAGCTTACAATGAGCAGTTCTTC. Residues: CASSLELAYNEQFF.

This sequence joins TRBV2 and TRBJ2-1; D is ambiguous. The germline V and J ends were trimmed by 7 bases and 0 bases, with 19 bases remaining between them. Germline V lookup: CDR1 SNHLY, CDR2 FYNNEI. This CDR3 spans 17 amino acids. The CDR3 loop reads CASTWLGGTFSYNEQFF. CDR3 bases: TGTGCCAGCACGTGGTTAGGCGGAACTTTCTCCTACAATGAGCAGTTCTTC. Together with reference TRBV2 and TRBJ2-1, the CDR3 gives the full variable domain: EPEVTQTPSHQVTQMGQEVILRCVPISNHLYFYWYRQILGQKVEFLVSFYNNEISEKSEIFDDQFSVERPDGSNFTLKIRSTKLEDSAMYFCASTWLGGTFSYNEQFFGPGTRLTVL.

The chain employs TRBV9 and TRBJ1-1; tentative D call: TRBD1 (6 bases). Looked up from germline, CDR1 is SGDLS and CDR2 is YYNGEE. The CDR3 length is 15 residues. Trimming left V 0 bases short and J 5 bases short, with 14 bases between. Here the CDR3 reads CASSVGWGGRTEAFF. The CDR3 DNA follows: TGTGCCAGCAGCGTAGGTTGGGGGGGGCGAACTGAAGCTTTCTTT.

The chain recombines TRBV6-5 with TRBJ2-7; no clear D. With 6 bases removed from V and 2 bases from J, the gap between germline ends came to 8 bases. The germline CDR1 and CDR2 sequences are MNHEY and SVGAGI. The CDR3 consists of 12 residues. The DNA for the CDR3 is TGTGCCAGCAGCCGAACTCCCTACGAGCAGTACTTC. Its protein is CASSRTPYEQYF.

This clone was seen a handful of times. This rearrangement joins TRBV19 to TRBJ1-2; 12 nucleotides align to TRBD1. V lost 5 bases to trimming and J lost 6 bases; unmatched junction nucleotides: 10. This CDR3 is 16 amino acids long. From germline, CDR1 is LNHDA and CDR2 SQIVND (reference sequence). CDR3 residues: CASSPIVGQGAHGYTF. CDR3 nucleotides: TGTGCCAGTAGTCCGATAGTGGGACAGGGGGCTCATGGCTACACCTTC.

This clone was detected a few times. The chain carries TRBV19 and TRBJ2-6; maybe TRBD1 (6 bases). This CDR3 is 16 amino acids long. Germline V gene sequence: CDR1 LNHDA, CDR2 SQIVND (reference sequence). The V gene lost 5 bases and the J gene lost 2 bases, with 13 bases spanning the gap. The CDR3 coding sequence is TGTGCCAGTAGTGAGTCCCAGGGGACTGGGGCCAACGTCCTGACTTTC. Translating it yields CASSESQGTGANVLTF.

This chain joins TRBV6-1 and TRBJ1-5; D is unresolved. The CDR3 loop spans 14 amino acids. V was pared by 7 bases and J by 1 base, with 11 bases between. Germline-derived CDR1 and CDR2 are MNHNS and SASEGT. In DNA form, the CDR3 reads TGTGCCAGCAAATTGACGGGGAGCAATCAGCCCCAGCATTTT. Translated, it gives CASKLTGSNQPQHF.

The chain combines TRBV4-2 with TRBJ2-5, with D unclear. The J call may be in error: the DNA end matches TRBJ2-7 better. The germline CDR1 and CDR2 sequences are LGHNA and YNFKEQ. The CDR3 extends over 13 amino acids. The CDR3 coding sequence is TGTGCCAGCAGCCACGCGAAAAACTACGAGCAGTACTTC. Translated, it gives CASSHAKNYEQYF.

This sequence joins TRBV28 and TRBJ2-7, with 16 bases lining up with TRBD2. The CDR3 has 16 amino acids. Germline V gives CDR1 MDHEN, CDR2 SYDVKM. Germline trimming cut 6 bases from V and 4 bases from J; bases unmatched to any gene: 6. CDR3 nucleotides: TGTGCCAGCAGGGGGGGACTAGCGGGAGGGTTTTACGAGCAGTACTTC. It encodes CASRGGLAGGFYEQYF. Complete variable domain (other parts from reference TRBV28 and TRBJ2-7): DVKVTQSSRYLVKRTGEKVFLECVQDMDHENMFWYRQDPGLGLRLIYFSYDVKMKEKGDIPEGYSVSREKKERFSLILESASTNQTSMYLCASRGGLAGGFYEQYFGPGTRLTVT.

This sequence joins TRBV4-3 and TRBJ2-7; the match to TRBD1 covers 7 bases. Unmatched junction bases numbered 1, after V lost 1 base and J lost 1 base. The CDR3 has 14 amino acids. The V gene's germline CDR1 is LGHNA and CDR2 YSLEER. CDR3 nucleotide sequence: TGCGCCAGCAGCCAAGGGGACAGATCCTACGAGCAGTACTTC. Amino acids: CASSQGDRSYEQYF.

This clone appeared a few times. The chain has TRBV5-1 and TRBJ2-3; D gene uncertain. The CDR3 loop spans 14 amino acids. V shed 0 bases and J shed 6 bases, with 11 bases lying between them. The germline V gene has CDR1 SGHRS and CDR2 YFSETQ. CDR3 DNA: TGCGCCAGCAGCTTGGTTCCCACGCAGGATACGCAGTATTTT. This sequence encodes CASSLVPTQDTQYF.

The chain is built from TRBV5-5 and TRBJ1-1; D is unresolved. There are 14 residues in the CDR3. Per germline, CDR1 SGHKS and CDR2 YYEKEE (reference sequence). The ends were cut back, 5 bases at V and 0 bases at J, with 11 bases in the middle. The CDR3 protein is CASRQWRVNTEAFF. Written as DNA, the CDR3 is TGTGCCAGCAGACAATGGAGGGTGAACACTGAAGCTTTCTTT.

The genes are TRBV7-2 and TRBJ2-7, with 7 bases identical to TRBD2. Germline CDR1 reads SGHTA; CDR2 reads FQGNSA. The CDR3 is made up of 16 amino acids. Trimming took 0 bases from V and 0 from J; bases not matched to a gene: 5. The CDR3 bases are TGTGCCAGCAGCTTAGCGGGCGGGGGATACTCCTACGAGCAGTACTTC. Translated, it gives CASSLAGGGYSYEQYF.

The chain links TRBV27 to TRBJ1-4, with D maybe TRBD1 (5 bases). Germline V CDR1 and CDR2: MNHEY, SMNVEV (reference sequence). Trimming pared 9 bases from V and 3 bases from J, leaving 20 bases between. This CDR3 contains 16 residues. CDR3: CASQPFPTRANEKLFF. Here the CDR3 DNA reads TGTGCCAGTCAACCTTTCCCTACCAGGGCTAATGAAAAACTGTTTTTT.

The chain uses TRBV7-9 and TRBJ1-2, with 11 bases aligning to TRBD1. CDR1 is SEHNR, CDR2 FQNEAQ, per germline (reference sequence). This CDR3 has 14 residues. After removal of 5 bases from V and 7 bases from J, the junction contained 6 bases not matched to a gene. CDR3 residues: CASSTGTGGFGYTF. Written as DNA, the CDR3 is TGTGCCAGCAGCACCGGGACAGGGGGTTTTGGCTACACCTTC.

This clone has a handful of counts. CDR3 amino acids: CASSFGVEQGRAEAFF. CDR3 nucleotides: TGCGCCAGCAGCTTTGGAGTTGAGCAGGGGAGGGCTGAAGCTTTCTTT. The V call is TRBV5-1, the J call TRBJ1-1; TRBD1 might be the D (6 bases). Looked up from germline, CDR1 is SGHRS and CDR2 is YFSETQ. CDR3 length: 16 amino acids. V dropped 2 bases and J dropped 6 bases, with 20 bases sitting between them.

The chain is built from TRBV7-2 and TRBJ2-2; D is uncertain. This CDR3 comprises 14 residues. V shed 3 bases and J shed 0 bases, with 5 bases lying between them. CDR1 is SGHTA and CDR2 is FQGNSA in the germline V gene. CDR3 nucleotides: TGTGCCAGCAGCTTCACACCGAACACCGGGGAGCTGTTTTTT. Amino acids: CASSFTPNTGELFF.

This chain connects TRBV29-1 to TRBJ2-1; the match to TRBD2 covers 12 bases. This CDR3 is built from 16 residues. Looked up from germline, CDR1 is SQVTM and CDR2 is ANQGSEA. The trim removed 3 bases at V and 10 bases at J, leaving 13 bases unmatched. CDR3 amino acids: CSVDQGASGRAREQFF. DNA for the CDR3: TGCAGCGTTGACCAGGGAGCTAGCGGGAGGGCCCGAGAGCAGTTCTTC.

The CDR3: CASSIEQASAFGELFF. The CDR3 nucleotides are TGTGCCAGTAGTATAGAACAGGCCTCCGCCTTCGGGGAGCTGTTTTTT. The chain couples TRBV19 to TRBJ2-2; D perhaps matches TRBD1 (5 bases). Germline assignment: CDR1 LNHDA and CDR2 SQIVND (reference sequence). V gave up 0 bases and J gave up 7 bases, with 15 bases separating them. This CDR3 has 16 amino acids.

The sample holds a few counts of this clone. The rearrangement links TRBV27 to TRBJ1-2; a possible D gene is TRBD1 (6 bases). Germline V gene sequence: CDR1 MNHEY, CDR2 SMNVEV (reference sequence). The V gene lost 6 bases and the J gene lost 4 bases, with 12 bases spanning the gap. The CDR3 is 13 residues long. The chain's CDR3 is CASSRGGLYGYTF. In DNA form, the CDR3 reads TGTGCCAGCAGCCGAGGGGGTCTCTATGGCTACACCTTC.

V gene TRBV4-2 combines with J gene TRBJ2-7, with D possibly TRBD2 on 6 matching bases. The CDR3 is 13 amino acids. Germline CDR1 is LGHNA and CDR2 is YNFKEQ. The V gene lost 3 bases and the J gene lost 4 bases, with 10 bases spanning the gap. The CDR3, as DNA: TGTGCCAGCAGCCATCGTGGGAGGTACGAGCAGTACTTC. As protein: CASSHRGRYEQYF.

The V and J genes are TRBV28 and TRBJ2-7, with 10 bases identical to TRBD1. Germline-derived CDR1 and CDR2 are MDHEN and SYDVKM. The CDR3 covers 15 residues. Trimming at V came to 7 bases and at J to 3 bases, leaving 9 bases not matched to a gene. The CDR3 region is CASNYLRDRGYEQYF. CDR3 DNA: TGTGCCAGCAACTACCTCCGGGACAGGGGCTACGAGCAGTACTTC.

This clone was seen a few times. This chain connects TRBV7-8 to TRBJ2-7; no clear D. Trimming removed 3 bases at V and 1 base at J, with 13 bases between. CDR3 length equals 15 residues. The germline V gene has CDR1 SGHVS and CDR2 FQNEAQ. The CDR3 loop reads CASSLQSGSSYEQYF. As DNA, the CDR3 is TGTGCCAGCAGCTTGCAGTCCGGGTCATCCTACGAGCAGTACTTC.

The V and J genes are TRBV9 and TRBJ1-1; D is perhaps TRBD1 (6 bases). The CDR3 consists of 14 residues. V shed 0 bases and J shed 7 bases, with 13 bases lying between them. Germline V gene sequence: CDR1 SGDLS, CDR2 YYNGEE. DNA of the CDR3: TGTGCCAGCAGCGTAGGGTGGGGGGGGCTTGAAGCTTTCTTT. Its translation is CASSVGWGGLEAFF.

The chain employs TRBV7-9 and TRBJ1-5, with D unresolved. The CDR3 is 13 amino acids. Germline CDR1 SEHNR, CDR2 FQNEAQ (reference sequence). With 3 bases removed from V and 5 bases from J, the gap between germline ends came to 8 bases. CDR3 DNA sequence: TGTGCCAGCAGCTTGTCTCCCGATCAGCCCCAGCATTTT. It encodes CASSLSPDQPQHF.